This TCR beta chain was sequenced in a study of cytomegalovirus exposure and HLA in healthy donors (dated by TCRdb to the late 2010s). Study-level background: An earlier analysis of more than 550 of the donors reported roughly 300 Gb of sequence data and around 110 million unique TCR beta sequences obtained from about 170 million T cells. Using immunosequencing, the study profiled T cell repertoires from 640 or so subjects and related those repertoires to cytomegalovirus serostatus. The later analysis used no new phenotypic data to find candidate immune exposures, relying instead on TCR beta sequences and their occurrence across donors. The number of donors typed differed by locus, with 629-630 for A, B, C, DRB1 and DQB1, roughly 520 for DQA1, approximately 580 for DPA1, and some 440 for DPB1. To predict cytomegalovirus infection status, the study brought together high-throughput TCR immunosequencing, statistical association of individual TCRs with disease status, and machine learning. Both class I and class II loci were covered by HLA typing, at four-digit resolution. Genome-wide SNP genotypes for about 60% of the roughly 670 donors were used in a later genetic analysis, which treated that subset as a discovery cohort. Among over 350 genotyped donors of the cohort, an average of around 240,000 unique TCR beta nucleotide sequences were sequenced per donor, approximately 20% of them non-productive. Of the approximately 400 genotyped donors, roughly 85% fell in the genetic ancestry cluster associated with self-reported Caucasian donors. Besides the first cohort of roughly 660 subjects, a separate validation cohort made up of over 100 different subjects was used. A later analysis re-analyzed previously published TCR beta repertoires from about 600 donors and added high-resolution HLA genotyping to study TCR occurrence patterns. To decide whether each TCR beta V gene segment behaved as functional or pseudogenic, an earlier analysis of approximately 600 of the donors relied on high-throughput TCR beta sequencing. About five DR-DQ haplotypes were handled as single units for association and clustering, since linkage in the cohort was strong. Alongside the repertoire data, information on donor age, sex, ethnicity and CMV serostatus was compiled. An early release covering roughly 640 HLA-typed donors comprised about 300 gigabases of sequencing data and around 80 million unique TCR sequences. The study aimed to test whether signatures of past pathogen exposure could be identified by cataloging public T cell receptors. All discovery cohort repertoires had been generated on a single sequencing platform.

The library was built by means of the immunoSEQ multiplex PCR assay. A mixture of 60 forward primers for TCR Vbeta segments and 13 reverse primers for TCR Jbeta segments was used in the multiplex PCR. Amplification of the CDR3 region of rearranged TCR beta genes was performed with a multiplex PCR assay on genomic DNA. The amplified TCR beta libraries were sequenced on the Illumina HiSeq System as 87-base-pair reads. Per the authors' processing: In a later analysis, about 80 million unique TCR beta chains were counted across the 650 to 750 repertoires, and roughly 11 million of these chains were shared by at least two donors. A nearest-neighbor algorithm error-corrected the raw reads and collapsed the reads into unique sequences, merging closely related sequences to remove PCR and sequencing errors. Alignment of CDR3 sequences to IMGT reference sequences was used to assign V, D and J gene segments. For a sequence to be retained, at least a six-nucleotide match to both a V gene segment and a J gene segment was required. Rearrangements were classified as productive when the CDR3 lacked stop codons and remained in frame with V and J, and all other rearrangements were classified as non-productive. CDR3 was defined according to IMGT convention as the region running from the second conserved V-encoded cysteine to the conserved J-encoded phenylalanine. The earlier analysis of 500 to 750 of the donors excluded any sequence lacking an unambiguous match to a single V gene segment. In an earlier analysis of 450 to 700 of the donors, V segments were called functional above 56.7% productive rearrangements and were called segregating when the between-donor standard deviation exceeded 5%. A statistical classification framework was built for diagnosing cytomegalovirus status from the catalog of TCR beta chain sequences. A later analysis assigned V and J genes by comparing TCR nucleotide sequences with IMGT/GENE-DB human TR gene sequences. Using the TCRdist pipeline, a later analysis assigned CDR3 sequences along with most-parsimonious VDJ recombination scenarios. In a later analysis, each TCR beta chain was defined by its CDR3 amino acid sequence together with its V-gene family, and reads lacking a unique V-gene family were excluded. A later analysis removed nearly 600 highly shared, low-generation-probability nucleotide sequences to deal with suspected cross-contamination and a sequencing artifact. For each public chain, a later analysis derived a clonal expansion index from normalized ranks of inferred template counts within each repertoire. In a later analysis, generation probabilities were computed using a VDJ recombination model fitted to out-of-frame rearrangements, and the results were checked against IGoR. In a later analysis, hypergeometric tests were used to score TCR-TCR, TCR-HLA and TCR-CMV co-occurrence, with a repertoire-size bias correction applied to TCR pairs. A later analysis estimated false discovery rates by permuting HLA or CMV assignments 20 times. In a later analysis, co-occurring TCRs were grouped with DBSCAN, and TCRdist sequence similarity was added when clustering was performed within HLA-allele-positive subsets. Repertoires with fewer than 30,000 or more than 120,000 public chains were left out of co-occurrence clustering, as were five repertoires with anomalous nucleotide sharing. TCRdb provides this immuneACCESS table in a form limited to in-frame rearrangements. Some clones are lacking; in checked studies, under half of them reflect an unresolved V gene, and why the rest are absent is not known. V, J and clone size are taken as reported in that table, and D and trimming were inferred from the DNA itself. A total of 130,000 or so clones appear in this sample, 76% of them only once. The ten biggest clones cover 1.8% of the sample.

Results the study describes overall, beyond this receptor: In a later analysis, most CMV-associated TCR beta chains were found to appear HLA-restricted, with HLA associations seemingly driven largely by CMV exposure. Compared with equally common non-associated chains, HLA-associated TCR beta chains in a later analysis were more clonally expanded and had lower generation probabilities. A further reported finding was that TCR beta sequences accurately predicted the HLA-A and HLA-B alleles for most subjects in the first cohort. The study gave a list of around 170 TCR beta chains associated with cytomegalovirus. In vitro tests confirmed that a few of the cytomegalovirus-associated TCR beta chains recognize cytomegalovirus antigens. Because counts were too low, under 20 rarely observed V segments, including chromosome 9 orphons, were left out of the earlier analysis of 587 of the donors. Across donors, most TCR sequences were observed very rarely, whereas some public TCRs were present in many individuals. Immune exposure information for the cohort was limited to CMV serostatus. The presence/absence analyses assumed that sequencing depth was roughly uniform across donors, and that assumption may not be true. Specific HLA alleles were associated with more than 15,000 TCR beta sequences at a false discovery rate of 0.05 in a later analysis. Linkage disequilibrium might explain the correlated functional status among segregating V segments, but an unknown experimental factor could not be ruled out. According to the authors, the approach could potentially be generalized to other disease states and immunological phenotypes. The cohort was sequenced for TCR beta chains only, and without alpha or paired-chain data the features that could be detected were limited. The 87-base-pair reads could not distinguish some IMGT-functional V segments, including TRBV6-2 and TRBV6-3, so those segments were excluded. A later analysis found that TCR association rates varied across HLA loci, with DRB1 alleles showing the most associated TCRs and HLA-C alleles the fewest. Cytomegalovirus status was reported to be diagnosed by the classifier with high specificity and sensitivity in both the original and validation cohorts. Because some donors lacked HLA typing at each locus, the association tests relied only on the typed subset. According to a later genetic analysis, donors in an Asian-associated ancestry cluster had fewer N-insertions in productive TCRs than the approximately 610-donor mean. In a later genetic analysis, a missense DCLRE1C variant was associated with V-gene and J-gene trimming of TCR beta chains, and the association was replicated in an independent cohort. According to a later analysis, parvovirus B19, influenza, CMV and Epstein-Barr virus appeared linked to several top co-occurrence clusters. A cluster of highly shared sequence variants was judged likely to represent a technical artifact of the sequencing pipeline. In an earlier analysis of some 550 of the donors, most TCR beta V segments were observed in productive rearrangements about 90% or about 30% of the time, broadly matching IMGT annotations. Strong co-occurrence of HLA alleles, especially DR and DQ, made assigning TCR associations to individual alleles difficult.

The cohort comprised around 700 healthy bone marrow donors. At the time of sampling, every cohort member was nominally healthy, though immune exposures that went unrecorded were likely present. The donor tested CMV seropositive, placing the donor among the approximately 310 seropositive members of the cohort. Each donor provided a peripheral blood sample, and peripheral blood mononuclear cells were used for TCR beta sequencing. Genomic DNA extraction from the blood cell samples was performed with the Qiagen DNeasy Blood Extraction Kit. Notes on this clone: Its cognate antigen has yet to be identified. Per-nucleotide qualities are absent, and no much larger clonotype sits a single base away.

At the junction V is shortened by 8 bases and J by 4 bases, with 15 bases in between. From a lookup of the germline V gene, CDR1 and CDR2 are SNHLY and FYNNEI. The CDR3 holds 14 amino acids from the cysteine to the phenylalanine. The read is trimmed to its CDR3 DNA, 42 bases read in frame from base 1. This chain joins TRBV2 to TRBJ1-3, with TRBD1 perhaps the D gene, on 5 matching bases. The sequenced sample consisted of PBMCs. The sequence derives from a female donor in good health and CMV-seropositive. The DNA sequence is TGTGCCAGCGGTTGGCCGGCAGGGGGAAACACCATATATTTT. Translation gives CASGWPAGGNTIYF.